This T cell receptor (beta chain) was recovered during a study of OX40 agonist ivuxolimab in advanced cancers. Study in general: Treatment of patients was with ivuxolimab, an agonistic anti-OX40 (CD134) antibody. Patients received ivuxolimab, an intravenous treatment, every 2 weeks at 0.01 to 10 mg/kg. General study findings and limits: Mean expanded clone counts were higher in CD8+ than CD4+ T cells.

This CDR3 spans 15 amino acids. Germline CDR1 reads SNHLY; CDR2 reads FYNNEI. The V and J ends lost 2 bases and 6 bases respectively, with 14 bases between them. A note on this clone: The antigen remains undetermined.

Baseline was the first blood sampling point, followed by cycle 4 day 1 and cycle 7 day 1. Assay: immunoSEQ multiplex PCR; the TCRdb copy retains only in-frame clones and omits some. The repertoire has 65,000 to 75,000 clones, roughly 90% of them found once; the top ten carry roughly 1%. The rearrangement links TRBV2 to TRBJ2-1; TRBD1 or TRBD2 may be the D gene (5 bases each). This sequence originates from an adult with an advanced solid tumor such as melanoma, head and neck, liver or kidney cancer. The material sequenced was CD4+ or CD8+ T cells sorted from blood, taken in a trial of the OX40 agonist ivuxolimab. CDR3 sequence: CASSENGAPGNEQFF. CDR3 nucleotides: TGTGCCAGCAGTGAAAACGGGGCCCCTGGCAATGAGCAGTTCTTC.